Listed below are T cell receptor beta chains from one sample, sequenced in a study of blood T cell repertoires in COVID-19. TCRdb's copy holds only in-frame clones and misses some; the assay was immunoSEQ multiplex PCR. In the table there are 150,000 to 200,000 clones, 80% of which are singletons. Sequencing was carried out using PBMCs or T cells enriched from blood (not recorded which). The receptors shown here come from a man in his forties or fifties who had recovered from COVID-19. The CDR3 runs from the conserved cysteine through the conserved F or W. A D gene is named only where the DNA matches it firmly. Size is stated for part of the rows, as once, few or many counts, or as a class when the clone is expanded.

>-|TRBD1|TRBV24-1|15|TRBJ1-2
TGTGCCACCAGTGAGCCGGGACAGGGGAACTATGGCTACACCTTC
CATSEPGQGNYGYTF
>-|-|TRBV7-3|15|TRBJ1-4
TGTGCCAGCAGTCAAAGGGGGGGTTCCAATGAAAAACTGTTTTTT
CASSQRGGSNEKLFF
>-|TRBD1|TRBV7-3|15|TRBJ2-1
TGTGCCAGCAGCCCGGGACAGGGGGCATTTAGTGAGCAGTTCTTC
CASSPGQGAFSEQFF
>-|TRBD1|TRBV6-5|14|TRBJ1-5
TGTGCCAGCAGTCGACAGGGGGCCCTTCAGCCCCAGCATTTT
CASSRQGALQPQHF
>-|TRBD1|TRBV3-1/TRBV3-2|12|TRBJ1-5
TGTGCCGGGGACAGGGATAGTCAGCCCCAGCATTTT
CAGDRDSQPQHF
>once|TRBD2|TRBV5-1|16|TRBJ2-1
TGCGCCAGCAGCAGGCGACTAGCGGGGGGGTACAATGAGCAGTTCTTC
CASSRRLAGGYNEQFF
>-|-|TRBV6-5|13|TRBJ1-6
TGTGCCAGTGGACAGAGCCTAAATTCACCCCTCCACTTT
CASGQSLNSPLHF
>few|-|TRBV5-6|13|TRBJ2-6
TGTGCCAGCACCCGGTCTGGGGCCAACGTCCTGACTTTC
CASTRSGANVLTF
>-|-|TRBV12-3/TRBV12-4|13|TRBJ1-2
TGTGCCAGCAGTTTAAAGGACAGCTATGGCTACACCTTC
CASSLKDSYGYTF
>-|-|TRBV10-3|14|TRBJ1-3
TGTGCCATCAGTGACAGGGGCGGTCTTCACACCATATATTTT
CAISDRGGLHTIYF
>-|TRBD2|TRBV10-1|13|TRBJ2-1
TGCGCCAGCAGCCCCGGGGGGGGCCAGGAGCAGTTCTTC
CASSPGGGQEQFF
>-|TRBD2|TRBV5-1|15|TRBJ2-1
TGCGCCAGCAGCGCGGGACTAGCGGGGCTCAATGAGCAGTTCTTC
CASSAGLAGLNEQFF
>once|TRBD1|TRBV6-5|14|TRBJ1-1
TGTGCCAGCACCGGGACAGGGTGGGACACTGAAGCTTTCTTT
CASTGTGWDTEAFF
>many|-|TRBV24-1|16|TRBJ2-2
TGTGCCACCAGTGATTTAGGGCAGGGTGGCACCGGGGAGCTGTTTTTT
CATSDLGQGGTGELFF
>-|-|TRBV21-1|16|TRBJ1-5
TGTGCCAGCAGCAAAGCGCTGGGGGGGAGCAATCAGCCCCAGCATTTT
CASSKALGGSNQPQHF
>-|-|TRBV27|14|TRBJ1-5
TGTGCCAGCAGACCGGGGGTAGGGAATCAGCCCCAGCATTTT
CASRPGVGNQPQHF
>-|-|TRBV6-5|12|TRBJ2-3
TGTGCCAGCGGAAGCGGGCTAGATACGCAGTATTTT
CASGSGLDTQYF
>-|-|TRBV5-1|16|TRBJ2-3
TGCGCCAGCAGCTCAGACGGGGGGCCGGGAGCAGATACGCAGTATTTT
CASSSDGGPGADTQYF
>-|-|TRBV7-8|15|TRBJ2-2
TGTGCCAGCAGCCCGATACAGGGACCCACCGGGGAGCTGTTTTTT
CASSPIQGPTGELFF